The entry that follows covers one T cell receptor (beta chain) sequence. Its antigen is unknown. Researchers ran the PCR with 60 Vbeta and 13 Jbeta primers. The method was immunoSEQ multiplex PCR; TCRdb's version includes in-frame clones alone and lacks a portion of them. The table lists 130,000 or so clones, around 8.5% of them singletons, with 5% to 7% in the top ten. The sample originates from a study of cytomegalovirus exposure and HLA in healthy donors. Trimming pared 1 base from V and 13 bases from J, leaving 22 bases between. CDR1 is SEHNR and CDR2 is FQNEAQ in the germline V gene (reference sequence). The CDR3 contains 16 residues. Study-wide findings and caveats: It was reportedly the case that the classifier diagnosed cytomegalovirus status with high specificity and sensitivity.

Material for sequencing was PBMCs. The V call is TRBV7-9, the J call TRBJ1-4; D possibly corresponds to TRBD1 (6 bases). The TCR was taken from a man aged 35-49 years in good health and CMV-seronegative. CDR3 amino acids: CASSLENRDNLMGLFF. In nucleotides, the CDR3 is TGTGCCAGCAGCTTAGAAAACAGGGACAACTTGATGGGACTGTTTTTT.